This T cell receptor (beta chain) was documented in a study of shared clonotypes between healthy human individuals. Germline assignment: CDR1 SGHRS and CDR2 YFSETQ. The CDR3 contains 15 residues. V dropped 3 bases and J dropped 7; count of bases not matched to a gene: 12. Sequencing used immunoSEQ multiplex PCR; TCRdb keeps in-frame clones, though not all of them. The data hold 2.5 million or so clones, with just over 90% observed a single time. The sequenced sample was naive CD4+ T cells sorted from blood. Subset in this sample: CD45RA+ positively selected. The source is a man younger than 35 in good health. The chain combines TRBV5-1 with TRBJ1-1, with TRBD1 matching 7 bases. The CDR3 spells CASSSLDRTHFEAFF. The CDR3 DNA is TGCGCCAGCAGCTCCCTGGACAGGACTCATTTTGAAGCTTTCTTT.